This is a list of T cell receptor beta chains from one sample in a study of T cell repertoires and HLA-DP antigens. Produced via immunoSEQ multiplex PCR; TCRdb's table is partial and in-frame only. The top ten hold about 1.8% of the sample, which has approximately 90,000 clones, around 86% seen once. These receptors have no known antigen. The specimen sequenced was CD4+ T cells from PBMCs. The receptors were gathered from a man in his forties or fifties in good health and CMV-seronegative. CDR3s include the opening cysteine and the closing phenylalanine or tryptophan. A D gene is named only where the DNA matches it firmly. Clone sizes are given selectively: once, few, many, or a class where the clone is expanded.

abundance: NA
v_gene: TRBV18
len: 12
d_gene: TRBD1
j_gene: TRBJ1-4
CDR3nt: TGTGCCAGCTCACGGCGACAGGGGGAACTGTTTTTT
CDR3aa: CASSRRQGELFF

abundance: NA
v_gene: TRBV18
len: 12
d_gene: TRBD1
j_gene: TRBJ2-7
CDR3nt: TGTGCCAGCTCGACAGGGGGGGACGAGCAGTACTTC
CDR3aa: CASSTGGDEQYF

abundance: NA
v_gene: TRBV13
len: 11
d_gene: NA
j_gene: TRBJ2-7
CDR3nt: TGTGCCAGCAGCGGTAACTACGAGCAGTACTTC
CDR3aa: CASSGNYEQYF

abundance: NA
v_gene: TRBV5-1
len: 14
d_gene: TRBD1
j_gene: TRBJ1-2
CDR3nt: TGCGCCAGCAGCTTGGAGGGACAGGGCAATGGCTACACCTTC
CDR3aa: CASSLEGQGNGYTF

abundance: NA
v_gene: TRBV19
len: 14
d_gene: NA
j_gene: TRBJ1-5
CDR3nt: TGTGCCAGTAGTTACAGGGAGGTTAATCAGCCCCAGCATTTT
CDR3aa: CASSYREVNQPQHF

abundance: NA
v_gene: TRBV6-5
len: 14
d_gene: NA
j_gene: TRBJ2-1
CDR3nt: TGTGCCAGCAGTTACAACGGGACCTACAATGAGCAGTTCTTC
CDR3aa: CASSYNGTYNEQFF

abundance: NA
v_gene: TRBV4-2
len: 15
d_gene: TRBD2
j_gene: TRBJ2-3
CDR3nt: TGTGCCAGCAGCCCGACTAGCGGGTTCACAGATACGCAGTATTTT
CDR3aa: CASSPTSGFTDTQYF

abundance: NA
v_gene: TRBV7-2
len: 15
d_gene: NA
j_gene: TRBJ1-2
CDR3nt: TGTGCCAGCAGCTTAAGTATTGGGGCCGGCTATGGCTACACCTTC
CDR3aa: CASSLSIGAGYGYTF

abundance: NA
v_gene: TRBV7-8
len: 16
d_gene: TRBD1
j_gene: TRBJ2-5
CDR3nt: TGTGCCAGCAGCCTTCCCTTGGGGGACAGGGAAGAGACCCAGTACTTC
CDR3aa: CASSLPLGDREETQYF

abundance: NA
v_gene: TRBV13
len: 14
d_gene: NA
j_gene: TRBJ1-6
CDR3nt: TGTGCCAGCAGCCGTCGGGACACCAATTCACCCCTCCACTTT
CDR3aa: CASSRRDTNSPLHF

abundance: NA
v_gene: TRBV4-3
len: 17
d_gene: TRBD2
j_gene: TRBJ2-1
CDR3nt: TGCGCCAGCAGCCCGCGACTAGCGGGAGGCGGGTACAATGAGCAGTTCTTC
CDR3aa: CASSPRLAGGGYNEQFF

abundance: NA
v_gene: TRBV30
len: 11
d_gene: TRBD1
j_gene: TRBJ2-7
CDR3nt: TGTGCCTGGAGTCGGGACAGGGGAGCGTACTTC
CDR3aa: CAWSRDRGAYF

abundance: NA
v_gene: TRBV5-4
len: 12
d_gene: NA
j_gene: TRBJ1-5
CDR3nt: TGTGCCAGCAGCTTACCCAATCAGCCCCAGCATTTT
CDR3aa: CASSLPNQPQHF

abundance: NA
v_gene: TRBV19
len: 11
d_gene: NA
j_gene: TRBJ1-6
CDR3nt: TGTGCCAGTAGTAACCGACAGGATCTCCACTTT
CDR3aa: CASSNRQDLHF

abundance: NA
v_gene: TRBV28
len: 14
d_gene: NA
j_gene: TRBJ2-7
CDR3nt: TGTGCCAGCAGTTCCACGATGGTTAACTACGAGCAGTACTTC
CDR3aa: CASSSTMVNYEQYF

abundance: NA
v_gene: TRBV4-1
len: 18
d_gene: TRBD2
j_gene: TRBJ2-3
CDR3nt: TGCGCCAGCAGCTTCCCGACTAGCGGGGGGTTTAGCACAGATACGCAGTATTTT
CDR3aa: CASSFPTSGGFSTDTQYF

abundance: NA
v_gene: TRBV21-1
len: 16
d_gene: NA
j_gene: TRBJ1-6
CDR3nt: TGTGCCAGCAGCAAAGATTGTAAGGGGGCGCATTCACCCCTCCACTTT
CDR3aa: CASSKDCKGAHSPLHF

abundance: NA
v_gene: TRBV5-6
len: 14
d_gene: NA
j_gene: TRBJ1-3
CDR3nt: TGTGCCAGCAGCCACTGGACCTCTGGAAACACCATATATTTT
CDR3aa: CASSHWTSGNTIYF

abundance: NA
v_gene: TRBV7-2
len: 11
d_gene: NA
j_gene: TRBJ2-7
CDR3nt: TGTGCCAGCAGCCACGCCTACGAGCAGTACTTC
CDR3aa: CASSHAYEQYF

abundance: NA
v_gene: TRBV21-1
len: 15
d_gene: NA
j_gene: TRBJ2-7
CDR3nt: TGTGCCAGCCCTCGGGCTAGCGGGAGGGCGGGTAAGCAGTACTTC
CDR3aa: CASPRASGRAGKQYF

abundance: NA
v_gene: TRBV9
len: 13
d_gene: NA
j_gene: TRBJ1-1
CDR3nt: TGTGCCAGCAGCGTAGATTGGGAGACTGAAGCTTTCTTT
CDR3aa: CASSVDWETEAFF

abundance: NA
v_gene: TRBV29-1
len: 13
d_gene: NA
j_gene: TRBJ1-6
CDR3nt: TGCAGCGTTTCTCAGGGGTATAATTCACCCCTCCACTTT
CDR3aa: CSVSQGYNSPLHF

abundance: many
v_gene: TRBV5-5
len: 13
d_gene: NA
j_gene: TRBJ1-2
CDR3nt: TGTGCCAGCAGCTATACAGGGAACTATGGCTACACCTTC
CDR3aa: CASSYTGNYGYTF

abundance: NA
v_gene: TRBV7-9
len: 13
d_gene: NA
j_gene: TRBJ2-1
CDR3nt: TGTGCCAGCAGCTCCTGGACGGACAATGAGCAGTTCTTC
CDR3aa: CASSSWTDNEQFF

abundance: NA
v_gene: TRBV18
len: 13
d_gene: NA
j_gene: TRBJ1-5
CDR3nt: TGTGCCAGCTCACCACCTAGCAATCAGCCCCAGCATTTT
CDR3aa: CASSPPSNQPQHF

abundance: NA
v_gene: TRBV6-5
len: 15
d_gene: NA
j_gene: TRBJ2-7
CDR3nt: TGTGCCAGCAGTTACTCGAGACAGATATCCTACGAGCAGTACTTC
CDR3aa: CASSYSRQISYEQYF

abundance: NA
v_gene: TRBV29-1
len: 14
d_gene: TRBD2
j_gene: TRBJ2-2
CDR3nt: TGCAGCGGGGGGACTAGCGGGAACACCGGGGAGCTGTTTTTT
CDR3aa: CSGGTSGNTGELFF

abundance: NA
v_gene: TRBV19
len: 17
d_gene: NA
j_gene: TRBJ1-1
CDR3nt: TGTGCCAGTAGCATCGTGGGGCGCTCACTTATGAACACTGAAGCTTTCTTT
CDR3aa: CASSIVGRSLMNTEAFF

abundance: NA
v_gene: TRBV9
len: 16
d_gene: TRBD2
j_gene: TRBJ2-1
CDR3nt: TGTGCCAGCAGCCCTCGCCTAGCGGGAGCGCGGGATGAGCAGTTCTTC
CDR3aa: CASSPRLAGARDEQFF

abundance: NA
v_gene: TRBV6-6
len: 13
d_gene: NA
j_gene: TRBJ2-7
CDR3nt: TGTGCCAGCAGGCGGGACAGCTCGGGCGAGCAGTACTTC
CDR3aa: CASRRDSSGEQYF

abundance: once
v_gene: TRBV15
len: 13
d_gene: NA
j_gene: TRBJ1-2
CDR3nt: TGTGCCACCAGCATTCAGGGCGGCTATGGCTACACCTTC
CDR3aa: CATSIQGGYGYTF

abundance: NA
v_gene: TRBV28
len: 15
d_gene: TRBD1
j_gene: TRBJ1-4
CDR3nt: TGTGCCAGCAGTTTATCCGGGACAGGGCGTGAAAAACTGTTTTTT
CDR3aa: CASSLSGTGREKLFF

abundance: NA
v_gene: TRBV7-2
len: 15
d_gene: TRBD2
j_gene: TRBJ2-3
CDR3nt: TGTGCCAGCAGCTTGGGACTAGCGGACACAGATACGCAGTATTTT
CDR3aa: CASSLGLADTDTQYF

abundance: NA
v_gene: TRBV2
len: 17
d_gene: NA
j_gene: TRBJ1-5
CDR3nt: TGTGCCAGCAGCCGGGAAACAGGGAAGACGAGCAATCAGCCCCAGCATTTT
CDR3aa: CASSRETGKTSNQPQHF

abundance: NA
v_gene: TRBV2
len: 14
d_gene: TRBD2
j_gene: TRBJ2-1
CDR3nt: TGTGCCAGCAGTGAACTAGCGGGAGTCGATGAGCAGTTCTTC
CDR3aa: CASSELAGVDEQFF